This T cell receptor (beta chain) came from a study of blood T cell repertoires in COVID-19. Either two negative PCRs, clearance, or symptom resolution qualified Cohort 3 donors as recovered. Original data processing: Quantification of nucleated cells was approximated via reference gene primer amplification. Produced via immunoSEQ multiplex PCR; TCRdb's table is partial and in-frame only. V and J calls and clone size follow that table, whereas D and trimming were derived from the DNA. In the table there are approximately 280,000 clones, around 90% of which are singletons. Germline values: CDR1 GTSNPN, CDR2 SVGIG (reference sequence). The CDR3 length is 14 residues. The ends lost 2 bases at V and 2 bases at J; junction bases unmatched: 6.

The sequenced sample was PBMCs or T cells enriched from blood (not recorded which). The sequence came from a middle-aged woman who had recovered from COVID-19. The chain employs TRBV30 and TRBJ2-7; 7 positions agree with TRBD2. In nucleotides, the CDR3 is TGTGCCTGGAGTAGGGCTAGCGGCCCCTACGAGCAGTACTTC. The encoded protein is CAWSRASGPYEQYF.